Shown below are 9 T cell receptor beta chains from a single sample sequenced in a study of beta chain features in type 1 diabetes. General study points: TCRB CDR3s from Type 1 diabetes patients were moderately but significantly shorter in all four CD4+ subsets.

These TCRs' antigens remain unknown. The isolated RNA, all of it, was reverse transcribed, so expressed TCRB transcripts were what got sequenced. Clones were sequenced by immunoSEQ multiplex PCR, and TCRdb holds only the in-frame ones, with some missing. The sample records around 650,000 clones, over 10% being singletons. Sequencing was carried out using naive CD4+ T cells from blood. These receptors were collected from a young man with type 1 diabetes.

This clone was recorded a few times. The rearrangement joins TRBV7-3 to TRBJ2-3; 7 bases fit TRBD1. V was clipped by 3 bases and J by 4 bases; unmatched bases: 4. The CDR3 sequence is 14 residues long. CDR1 is SGHTA and CDR2 is FQGTGA in the germline V gene. The CDR3 loop is CASSFGTEADTQYF. The CDR3 nucleotides are TGTGCCAGCAGCTTTGGGACAGAAGCAGATACGCAGTATTTT.

The gene calls are TRBV6-5 and TRBJ2-1; D ambiguous. Germline V gives CDR1 MNHEY, CDR2 SVGAGI. The CDR3 contains 12 residues. Trimming pared 4 bases from V and 6 bases from J, leaving 7 bases between. CDR3 bases: TGTGCCAGCAGTTCCAGTTCCAATGAGCAGTTCTTC. It is translated as CASSSSSNEQFF.

The chain uses TRBV29-1 and TRBJ1-1; 11 bases line up with TRBD1. In germline, CDR1 is SQVTM, CDR2 ANQGSEA. The V gene end was trimmed by 4 bases and the J gene end by 6 bases; junction bases not matched to a gene: 7. The CDR3 runs 14 residues. This CDR3 reads CSVGSGQGASEAFF. CDR3 DNA sequence: TGCAGCGTTGGTTCAGGACAGGGGGCCTCTGAAGCTTTCTTT.

This clone showed up just a few times. The chain links TRBV2 to TRBJ2-5, with 9 bases identical to TRBD2. Germline V lookup: CDR1 SNHLY, CDR2 FYNNEI. The V gene end was trimmed by 6 bases and the J gene end by 5 bases; junction bases not matched to a gene: 4. The CDR3 consists of 13 residues. The CDR3 protein is CASRVTSGETQYF. The DNA for the CDR3 is TGTGCCAGCAGAGTAACTAGCGGGGAGACCCAGTACTTC.

On this clone: The same CDR3 is also encoded by other DNA sequences in this sample. This rearrangement joins TRBV5-4 to TRBJ2-5, with D perhaps matching TRBD1 (7 bases). This CDR3 comprises 13 residues. Looked up from germline, CDR1 is SGHNT and CDR2 is YYREEE (reference sequence). The V end was cut by 5 bases, the J end by 3 bases, with 11 bases between. CDR3 in DNA: TGTGCCAGCAGGGCGGGGACAGAAGAGACCCAGTACTTC. This sequence encodes CASRAGTEETQYF.

The chain joins TRBV30 to TRBJ2-7, with a weak D call TRBD1 (5 bases). From germline, CDR1 is GTSNPN and CDR2 SVGIG (reference sequence). V was pared by 0 bases and J by 0 bases, with 9 bases between. The CDR3 extends over 14 amino acids. The CDR3 protein is CAWSVIDSSYEQYF. The CDR3 nucleotides are TGTGCCTGGAGTGTAATTGACAGCTCCTACGAGCAGTACTTC.

This clone was found a few times. This rearrangement joins TRBV10-3 to TRBJ2-7, with 9 bases aligning to TRBD1. Trimming cost V 11 bases and J 5 bases; bases outside gene matches: 13. CDR1 and CDR2 from the germline V gene are ENHRY and SYGVKD. CDR3 size: 14 residues. The CDR3 DNA reads as TGTGCCTTCTCACCGGGACAGGGTGACCACGAGCAGTACTTC. Protein product: CAFSPGQGDHEQYF.

The genes are TRBV7-2 and TRBJ2-5; 8 nucleotides line up with TRBD2. V trimming: 4 bases; J trimming: 3 bases; junction bases outside the gene matches: 4. CDR3 length: 14 amino acids. CDR1 and CDR2 from the germline V gene are SGHTA and FQGNSA. DNA for the CDR3: TGTGCCAGCAGCTATAGCGGGGAGAAAGAGACCCAGTACTTC. Translating gives CASSYSGEKETQYF.

A word on this clone: Other DNA sequences in the sample encode the same CDR3. V is TRBV7-2 and J is TRBJ1-5; 7 nucleotides match TRBD1. This CDR3 comprises 13 residues. Trimming cost V 6 bases and J 7 bases; bases outside gene matches: 6. Germline V lookup: CDR1 SGHTA, CDR2 FQGNSA. CDR3 region: CASSPDRDQPQHF. The CDR3 nucleotides are TGTGCCAGCAGTCCCGACAGGGACCAGCCCCAGCATTTT.